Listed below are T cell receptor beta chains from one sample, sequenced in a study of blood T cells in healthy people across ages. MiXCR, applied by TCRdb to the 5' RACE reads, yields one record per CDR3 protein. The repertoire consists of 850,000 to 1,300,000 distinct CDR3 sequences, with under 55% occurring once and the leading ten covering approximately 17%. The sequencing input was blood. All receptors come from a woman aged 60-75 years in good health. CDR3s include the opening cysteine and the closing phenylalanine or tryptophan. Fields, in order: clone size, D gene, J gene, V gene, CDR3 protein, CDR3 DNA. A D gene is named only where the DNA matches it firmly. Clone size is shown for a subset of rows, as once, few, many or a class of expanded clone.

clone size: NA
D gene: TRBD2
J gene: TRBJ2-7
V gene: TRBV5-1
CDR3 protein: CASSHGTLAAGGAQYF
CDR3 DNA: TGCGCCAGCAGCCACGGGACACTAGCGGCGGGTGGTGCCCAGTACTTC

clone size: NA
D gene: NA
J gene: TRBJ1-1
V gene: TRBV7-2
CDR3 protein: CASSLDRWDPEAFF
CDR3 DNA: TGTGCCAGCAGCTTAGACAGATGGGACCCTGAAGCTTTCTTT

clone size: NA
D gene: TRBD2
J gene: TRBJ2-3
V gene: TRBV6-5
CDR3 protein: CASSSGTSGSADTQYF
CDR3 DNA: TGTGCCAGCAGTTCAGGGACTAGCGGGAGTGCAGATACGCAGTATTTT

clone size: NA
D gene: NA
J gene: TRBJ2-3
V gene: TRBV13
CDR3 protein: CASSDDGKADTQYF
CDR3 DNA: TGTGCCAGCAGCGACGACGGGAAGGCAGATACGCAGTATTTT

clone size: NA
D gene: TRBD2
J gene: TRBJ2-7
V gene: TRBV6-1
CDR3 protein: CASSSTTSGVRYEQYF
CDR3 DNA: TGTGCCAGCAGTTCAACGACTAGCGGGGTGAGGTACGAGCAGTACTTC

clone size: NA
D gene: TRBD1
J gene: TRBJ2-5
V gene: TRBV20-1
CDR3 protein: CSARDSHRGDQETQYF
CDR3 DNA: TGCAGTGCTAGAGATTCCCACAGGGGAGACCAAGAGACCCAGTACTTC

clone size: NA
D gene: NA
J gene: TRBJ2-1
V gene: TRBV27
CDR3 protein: CASTRGGYDEQFF
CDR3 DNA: TGTGCCAGCACCCGTGGGGGATATGATGAGCAGTTCTTC

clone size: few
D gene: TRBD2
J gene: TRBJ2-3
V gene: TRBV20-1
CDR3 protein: CSADSGSGDTQYF
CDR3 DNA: TGCAGTGCTGATAGCGGGAGTGGAGATACGCAGTATTTT

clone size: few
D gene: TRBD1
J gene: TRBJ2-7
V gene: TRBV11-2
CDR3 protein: CASSGTGNYNEQYF
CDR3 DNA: TGTGCCAGCAGCGGGACAGGGAACTACAATGAGCAGTACTTC

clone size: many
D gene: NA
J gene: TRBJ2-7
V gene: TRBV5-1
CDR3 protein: CASSLSQGLGEQYF
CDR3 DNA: TGCGCCAGCAGCTTGAGTCAAGGGCTTGGCGAGCAGTACTTC

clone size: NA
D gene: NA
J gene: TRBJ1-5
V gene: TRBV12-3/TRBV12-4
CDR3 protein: CASSVGFSNQPQHF
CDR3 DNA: TGTGCCAGCAGTGTGGGGTTTAGCAATCAGCCCCAGCATTTT

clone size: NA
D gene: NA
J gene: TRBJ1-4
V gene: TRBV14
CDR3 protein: CASSQGGFFPDEKLFF
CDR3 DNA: TGTGCCAGCAGCCAAGGAGGATTCTTCCCTGATGAAAAACTGTTTTTT

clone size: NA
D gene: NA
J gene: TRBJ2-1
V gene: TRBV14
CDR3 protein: CASSQVGSGIEQFF
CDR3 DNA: TGTGCCAGCAGCCAAGTCGGGAGTGGTATTGAGCAGTTCTTC

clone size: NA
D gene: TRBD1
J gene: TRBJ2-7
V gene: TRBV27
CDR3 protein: CASTVPWPGQLTYEQYF
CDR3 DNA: TGTGCCAGCACCGTACCCTGGCCGGGACAGTTAACCTACGAGCAGTACTTC

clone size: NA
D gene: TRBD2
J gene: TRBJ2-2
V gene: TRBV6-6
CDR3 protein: CASRRLAERTGELFF
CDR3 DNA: TGTGCCAGCAGGAGACTAGCGGAAAGAACCGGGGAGCTGTTTTTT

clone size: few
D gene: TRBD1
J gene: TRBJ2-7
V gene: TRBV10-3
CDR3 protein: CAISEGQDYEQYF
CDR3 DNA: TGTGCCATCAGTGAGGGACAGGACTACGAGCAGTACTTC

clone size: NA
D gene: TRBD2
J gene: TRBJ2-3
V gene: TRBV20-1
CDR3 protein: CSAKRLADSTDTQYF
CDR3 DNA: TGCAGTGCTAAGAGGCTAGCGGACTCCACAGATACGCAGTATTTT

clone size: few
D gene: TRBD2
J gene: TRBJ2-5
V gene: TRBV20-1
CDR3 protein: CSASRTSGSIMEETQYF
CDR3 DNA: TGCAGTGCTAGCAGGACTAGCGGGAGTATTATGGAAGAGACCCAGTACTTC

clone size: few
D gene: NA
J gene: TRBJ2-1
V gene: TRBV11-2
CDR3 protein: CASSLEGRFSSYSYNEQFF
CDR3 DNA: TGTGCCAGCAGCTTAGAGGGTCGCTTTTCCTCTTATTCCTACAATGAGCAGTTCTTC

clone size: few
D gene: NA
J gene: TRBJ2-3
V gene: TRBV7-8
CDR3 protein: CASSYLRGDTQYF
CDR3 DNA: TGTGCCAGCAGCTATCTTAGGGGAGATACGCAGTATTTT

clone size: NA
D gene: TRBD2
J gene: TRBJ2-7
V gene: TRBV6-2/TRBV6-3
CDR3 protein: CASSYSTSGRVSSYEQYF
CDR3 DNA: TGTGCCAGCAGTTACTCGACTAGCGGGAGGGTTAGCTCCTACGAGCAGTACTTC

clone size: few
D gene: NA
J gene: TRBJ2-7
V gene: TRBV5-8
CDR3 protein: CASTVGGVGVNDEQYF
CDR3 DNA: TGTGCCAGCACCGTTGGAGGTGTGGGGGTTAACGACGAGCAGTACTTC